This is a list of T cell receptor beta chains from one sample in a study of Graves' ophthalmopathy and Graves' hyperthyroidism. In TCRdb, the multiplex PCR reads were re-called with MiXCR into one record per CDR3 protein. Of some 210,000 distinct CDR3 sequences listed, roughly 29% were seen once; the top ten hold 9.1%. The sample was peripheral blood. These receptor sequences come from a man in his fifties with Graves' ophthalmopathy. Both conserved end residues are part of each CDR3. D genes are given only for firm matches. Not every row has a clone size; where given, it reads once, few, many or a size class.

D gene	J gene	V gene	clone size	CDR3 DNA	CDR3 protein
-	TRBJ1-2	TRBV20-1	many	TGCAGTGCTTCCCGGACGGACTATGGCTACACCTTC	CSASRTDYGYTF
-	TRBJ2-7	TRBV28	many	TGTGCCAGCACTGCAGCTCCCTACGAGCAGTACTTC	CASTAAPYEQYF
TRBD1	TRBJ2-7	TRBV2	many	TGTGCCAGCAGACGGACAGGGGTCCCCTACGAGCAGTACTTC	CASRRTGVPYEQYF
-	TRBJ2-7	TRBV20-1	many	TGCAGTGCTAGACCCGAGGGGGAGGTCGAGCAGTACTTC	CSARPEGEVEQYF
TRBD1	TRBJ1-2	TRBV6-1	many	TGTGCCAGCGCCTACAGGGGCGCCCTTTATGGCTACACCTTC	CASAYRGALYGYTF
-	TRBJ1-2	TRBV6-2/TRBV6-3	-	TGTGCCAGCACTGACACCGCTAACTATGGCTACACCTTC	CASTDTANYGYTF
-	TRBJ1-2	TRBV12-3/TRBV12-4	many	TGTGCCAGCACCCCGGACGGGAACTATGGCTACACCTTC	CASTPDGNYGYTF
TRBD2	TRBJ2-7	TRBV28	many	TGTGCCAGCACGACTAGCGGCTACGAGCAGTACTTC	CASTTSGYEQYF
-	TRBJ1-1	TRBV12-3/TRBV12-4	-	TGTGCCAGCAGGACCGGGACCGGAGAAGCTTTCTTT	CASRTGTGEAFF
TRBD1	TRBJ2-5	TRBV12-3/TRBV12-4	-	TGTGCCAGCACTGTGACAGGGGGCGGTGGAGAGACCCAGTACTTC	CASTVTGGGGETQYF
-	TRBJ1-1	TRBV7-2	-	TGTGCCAGCAGCTTACGGGCGGGGGGCACTGAAGCTTTCTTT	CASSLRAGGTEAFF
-	TRBJ1-2	TRBV24-1	-	TGTGCCACCAGTGATTACTATGGCTACACCTTC	CATSDYYGYTF
TRBD1	TRBJ2-7	TRBV12-3/TRBV12-4	few	TGTGCCAGCAGTTTAGAAATTGTGGGACAGGGGTCGGAGCAGTACTTC	CASSLEIVGQGSEQYF
TRBD1	TRBJ2-2	TRBV10-3	-	TGTGCCACCCGAAATGACAGGGATGGCACCGGGGAGCTGTTTTTT	CATRNDRDGTGELFF
TRBD1	TRBJ2-5	TRBV19	many	TGTGCCAGTAGTTTTGTGGCAGGGGGTCTGGAGACCCAGTACTTC	CASSFVAGGLETQYF
-	TRBJ2-7	TRBV28	-	TGTAGGAGCGCGAGTAGGTACGAGCAGTACTTC	CRSASRYEQYF
TRBD1	TRBJ2-7	TRBV12-3/TRBV12-4	many	TGTGCCAGCAGCACTGACAGGGGGCTCATAGCTGGGTACGAGCAGTACTTC	CASSTDRGLIAGYEQYF
-	TRBJ1-6	TRBV19	-	TGTGCCAGTAGTATAGCGGGGGTACCGGCTTCACCCCTCCACTTT	CASSIAGVPASPLHF
TRBD2	TRBJ2-2	TRBV4-1	many	TGCGCCAGCAGCCAAGAAGGGACGGGGGGGATCGGGGAGCTGTTTTTT	CASSQEGTGGIGELFF
TRBD1	TRBJ1-2	TRBV14	many	TGTGCCAGCAGCCTACAGGGGTTAAGTGGCTACACCTTC	CASSLQGLSGYTF
-	TRBJ2-7	TRBV6-2/TRBV6-3	many	TGTGCCAGCAATGGCGGGGCACCCTCCTACGAGCAGTACTTC	CASNGGAPSYEQYF
TRBD2	TRBJ2-5	TRBV6-2/TRBV6-3	-	TGTGCCAGCAGTTTGACACTAGCGGACAGAGGGCAAGAGACCCAGTACTTC	CASSLTLADRGQETQYF
-	TRBJ1-2	TRBV24-1	-	TGTGCCACCAGTGGAGGCAGCTATGGCTACACCTTC	CATSGGSYGYTF
-	TRBJ2-2	TRBV19	many	TGTGCCCTCCGTAACGACTACACCGGGGAGCTGTTTTTT	CALRNDYTGELFF
TRBD1	TRBJ2-5	TRBV5-4	many	TGTGCCAGCAGTTCCGACAGGGTCGAGACCCAGTACTTC	CASSSDRVETQYF
TRBD2	TRBJ2-5	TRBV28	-	TGTGCCACCGGACTAGCGGGAGTAGGGGAGACCCAGTACTTC	CATGLAGVGETQYF
TRBD1	TRBJ2-2	TRBV20-1	many	TGCAGTGCTAGAGATCGTAGACAGGGAAGGACCGGGGAGCTGTTTTTT	CSARDRRQGRTGELFF
TRBD1	TRBJ1-1	TRBV4-1	many	TGCGCCAGCAGCCAAGCGGGGACAGGTGACACTGAAGCTTTCTTT	CASSQAGTGDTEAFF
TRBD1	TRBJ2-7	TRBV6-5	many	TGTGCCAGCAGGTCAGGGGGAGATCTCTACGAGCAGTACTTC	CASRSGGDLYEQYF
TRBD1	TRBJ1-1	TRBV6-1	-	TGTGCCAGCAGTGCCCGACAGGGAATGGGCACTGAAGCTTTCTTT	CASSARQGMGTEAFF
TRBD1	TRBJ2-7	TRBV7-2	-	TGTGCCAGCAGCCTTGACAGGGGGAGGCGCGAGCAGTACTTC	CASSLDRGRREQYF
TRBD2	TRBJ2-5	TRBV10-1	many	TGCGCCAGCAGTGAGACTTCGGGACTATCTTCGGAGACCCAGTACTTC	CASSETSGLSSETQYF
-	TRBJ2-5	TRBV3-1	many	TGTGCCAGCAGCCAAGATAATGGCGGGGTTCTCCGGGAGACCCAGTACTTC	CASSQDNGGVLRETQYF
TRBD2	TRBJ2-5	TRBV24-1	-	TGTGCCACCAGTGACCGTAGCGGGAGTGCCCAAGAGACCCAGTACTTC	CATSDRSGSAQETQYF
TRBD1	TRBJ2-5	TRBV19	many	TGTGCCAGTAGTATAGGAGACAGGGGCAGGGAGACCCAGTACTTC	CASSIGDRGRETQYF
-	TRBJ2-7	TRBV5-1	many	TGCGCCAGCAGCTTTAGAGGGCGCAGCGAGCAGTACTTC	CASSFRGRSEQYF
TRBD1	TRBJ2-7	TRBV20-1	-	TGCAGTGCTAGAGAGATTGGACAGGCTACCTCCTACGAGCAGTACTTC	CSAREIGQATSYEQYF
TRBD1	TRBJ2-7	TRBV28	many	TGTGCCAGCAGTTTATCCGGCCAGGGGGCGAACGAGCAGTACTTC	CASSLSGQGANEQYF
-	TRBJ2-7	TRBV28	many	TGTGCCAGCAGTGACCCTGGGAGTACGGGCTACGAGCAGTACTTC	CASSDPGSTGYEQYF
-	TRBJ2-7	TRBV14	many	TGTGCCAGCAGCCAAGATCTGGGCCTACCCTACGAGCAGTACTTC	CASSQDLGLPYEQYF
-	TRBJ2-5	TRBV12-3/TRBV12-4	few	TGTGCCAGCAGCCCCAGGGTTAGGGAGACCCAGTACTTC	CASSPRVRETQYF
TRBD1	TRBJ1-2	TRBV6-5	-	TGTGCCAGCAGTTACTCACAGGGGCAGGGTGACTATGGCTACACCTTC	CASSYSQGQGDYGYTF
-	TRBJ1-4	TRBV7-9	many	TGTGCCAGCAGCAGGGGCGCGGATGAAAAACTGTTTTTT	CASSRGADEKLFF
-	TRBJ1-1	TRBV28	many	TGTGCCAGCAGTTTTGATCGGGGGGCGCTGGACACTGAAGCTTTCTTT	CASSFDRGALDTEAFF
TRBD2	TRBJ2-5	TRBV10-2	many	TGCGCCAGCAGTGCCAGAAAGGGACTAGCGACAGAGACCCAGTACTTC	CASSARKGLATETQYF
TRBD1	TRBJ2-7	TRBV28	-	TGTGCCAGCAGGAGGGACAGGGGGCACGAGCAGTACTTC	CASRRDRGHEQYF
-	TRBJ2-7	TRBV6-5	many	TGTGCCAGCAGTTACTCCTCGGCCCTAGCCTACGAGCAGTACTTC	CASSYSSALAYEQYF
TRBD1	TRBJ2-5	TRBV6-2/TRBV6-3	-	TGTGCCAGCAGTTCCCCCGACAGGGGGCCCCGCACCGGGGCACCGGAGACCCAGTACTTC	CASSSPDRGPRTGAPETQYF
-	TRBJ1-2	TRBV2	many	TGTGCCAGCAGTGAAGCTTGGGGGGCAAAAGGCTACACCTTC	CASSEAWGAKGYTF
TRBD2	TRBJ2-5	TRBV5-1	-	TGCGCCAGCAGCACCCAGGGACTAGCGGGGGAGACCCAGTACTTC	CASSTQGLAGETQYF
-	TRBJ1-5	TRBV6-1	few	TGTGCCAGCTTGCAGGGTCGCACGGTACAGCCCCAGCATTTT	CASLQGRTVQPQHF
-	TRBJ2-2	TRBV30	many	TGTGCCTGGAGTGTACGGTTTACCGGGGAGCTGTTTTTT	CAWSVRFTGELFF
TRBD1	TRBJ2-2	TRBV19	many	TGTGCCACCCCCGCCGGGACAGGGGGCTTCCTAAACACCGGGGAGCTGTTTTTT	CATPAGTGGFLNTGELFF
TRBD1	TRBJ2-5	TRBV30	-	TGTGCCTGGAGCCCCGGGACAGGGCAAGAGACCCAGTACTTC	CAWSPGTGQETQYF
TRBD2	TRBJ2-7	TRBV28	-	TGTGCCAGCAGTCTAGCGGACGTCAGGTACGAGCAGTACTTC	CASSLADVRYEQYF
TRBD1	TRBJ1-2	TRBV28	-	TGTGCCAGCAGATCGGGACAGGGGTTCTATGGCTACACCTTC	CASRSGQGFYGYTF
-	TRBJ2-2	TRBV11-1	-	TGTGCCAGCAGCGGAACGCTGGGCGAGGGGTCCGGGGAGCTGTTTTTT	CASSGTLGEGSGELFF
-	TRBJ2-7	TRBV28	-	TGTGCCAGCAGTCTGCAGGGACGAACCTACGAGCAGTACTTC	CASSLQGRTYEQYF
-	TRBJ1-5	TRBV27	many	TGTGCCAGCAGTCTCAGAGGGTACGGTCAGCCCCAGCATTTT	CASSLRGYGQPQHF
TRBD1	TRBJ1-1	TRBV2	-	TGTGCCAGCAGGCAACAGGGGGCTGTGAACACTGAAGCTTTCTTT	CASRQQGAVNTEAFF